The present entry profiles one T cell receptor (beta chain) with its context. Antigen: not known. The record originates from a study of T cell responses to AZD1222 COVID-19 vaccine. Points from the study as a whole: Donors in the cohort were predominantly white British and more often female, and clonal diversity was possibly underestimated. The breadth and depth of Spike-specific TCRs increased once two AZD1222 doses had been given. Among AZD1222 vaccinees, only 5 or 6 were seropositive at baseline. Across the whole spike, CD4 TCRs peaked at regions 160-218 and 743-854.

The CDR3 totals 15 residues. The germline V gene has CDR1 SGHTA and CDR2 FQGNSA. V was pared by 5 bases and J by 5 bases, with 18 bases between. Method: immunoSEQ multiplex PCR; TCRdb's copy keeps in-frame clones and lacks some. The sample has 78,000 or so clones; 80% are singletons. This chain uses TRBV7-2 with TRBJ1-1; D possibly corresponds to TRBD1 (5 bases). The source of this sequence is an adult who received the AZD1222 COVID-19 vaccine. The sample consisted of peripheral blood, taken 28 days after the second AZD1222 dose. CDR3 sequence: CASSPGLSYRTEAFF. The DNA of the CDR3 is TGTGCCAGCAGCCCGGGACTGAGCTATCGGACTGAAGCTTTCTTT.